The entry below describes one T cell receptor (beta chain). This clone has only a few counts. Its target antigen remains unknown. Base qualities are not at hand, and no much larger clone is one base apart. The sample is drawn from a study of glioma-infiltrating T cells after dendritic cell vaccination listed by TCRdb under 2016. Background on the whole study: The cohort included some 15 glioblastoma patients drawn from Phase I and II dendritic cell vaccination trials, of whom 9 were newly diagnosed and 6 had recurrent disease. Between 2003 and 2012, patients were given autologous tumor lysate-pulsed dendritic cell vaccination. The vaccine consisted of monocyte-derived dendritic cells cultured about seven days with IL-4 and GM-CSF, then pulsed overnight with autologous tumor lysate. Each patient got three intradermal injections of the dendritic cell vaccine, spaced at biweekly intervals, in the arm below the axilla. In glioblastoma patients vaccinated with dendritic cells, deep sequencing of TCR beta CDR3 regions served to measure the amount of tumor-infiltrating lymphocytes and to compare repertoires between tumor and blood. Survival after dendritic cell vaccination was correlated with TCR sequencing metrics, including TIL content and tumor-blood repertoire overlap. General conclusions and limits of the study: TCR clonality showed no direct relationship with survival, which suggests that a diverse polyclonal response may matter. The three-group TCR overlap response model was described as speculative and requiring prospective validation. The cohort was small and heterogeneous, with few patients having full blood and tumor sets and even fewer initial-recurrent tumor pairs. Longer time to progression and overall survival after dendritic cell vaccination were predicted by higher estimated pretreatment TIL content.

The CDR3 covers 16 residues, taking in both the cysteine and the phenylalanine. Solely the CDR3 DNA is kept, with 48 bases framed from the first base. The sample's time point, from its label and the paper: after dendritic cell vaccination, including at tumor progression/relapse. Selection of patients required sufficient residual fresh-frozen tumor tissue and over two years of available survival data. None of the glioblastoma patients carried an isocitrate dehydrogenase mutation, although molecular status otherwise varied. PBMC were collected before vaccination, two weeks after the third vaccination, and at tumor progression if progression occurred. The Qiagen DNeasy Blood extraction Kit was used for extraction of genomic DNA. The immunoSEQ assay amplified TCRB CDR3 regions from approximately 2 micrograms of genomic DNA, or from all available DNA when less than that amount was available. The multiplex PCR relied on 60 forward primers for TCR V beta segments and 13 reverse primers for J beta segments. To estimate the number of reads per starting template, synthetic control templates were added to each sample at limiting dilution. The Illumina HiSeq System generated sequencing reads of 87 bp. Under the source paper's analysis protocol: PCR and sequencing errors were removed by a nearest neighbor algorithm that merged closely related sequences. TCR overlap was measured as the percentage of unique tumor TCR beta sequences also present in the same patient's peripheral blood. TCRdb mirrors the immuneACCESS table, restricted to in-frame sequences. Some clones are absent from its copies; in checked studies, under half trace to an unresolved V gene, and the reason for the others is unknown. Clone size and V and J calls were adopted from that table, with D and trimming inferred from the DNA. The sample profile shows 55,000 to 75,000 clones; roughly four fifths of them were found once. The ten biggest clones cover around 14% of the sample.

The chain was built from TRBV21-1 and TRBJ1-5; TRBD1 is the table's D call and was not checked against the DNA. TRBV21-1 is reported as a pseudogene. The source is a human donor with glioblastoma. The sequences come from blood, collected after dendritic cell vaccination. The nucleotide sequence reads as follows: TGTGCCAGCCCGCGTTGCACAGGGAATGTACATCAGCCCCAGCATTTT. Translated, this is CASPRCTGNVHQPQHF.